This TCR beta chain is drawn from a study of shared clonotypes between healthy human individuals. CD45RO-negative, CCR7-positively selected cells formed the naive CD8 fraction, excluding terminally differentiated effector memory CD45RA+ cells. Germline V gives CDR1 MNHNS, CDR2 SASEGT. The junction had 8 bases not matched to a gene; V was cut back by 7 bases and J by 2 bases. The CDR3 extends over 15 amino acids. Generated by immunoSEQ multiplex PCR, the TCRdb table keeps only in-frame clones and is missing some. The sample lists about 2.1 million clones, over 85% occurring once. This TCR was sampled from a man younger than 35 in good health. Some clones in this sample may be carry-over from other donors' samples. Sample: naive CD8+ T cells from PBMCs. The chain joins TRBV6-1 to TRBJ2-7, with 10 bases identical to TRBD1. The CDR3 DNA follows: TGTGCCAGCACCCAAGGAGGACAGGGGGCCTACGAGCAGTACTTC. Translation gives CASTQGGQGAYEQYF.